The entry below describes one T cell receptor (beta chain). This receptor's antigen is unknown. No per-base quality is available; no much larger clone lies one base away. Sequences LGHNA (CDR1) and YNFKEQ (CDR2) are obtained from the germline V gene. The CDR3 measures 15 amino acids from cysteine to phenylalanine. Solely the CDR3 DNA is kept, with 45 bases framed from the first base. At the junction V is shortened by 0 bases and J by 4 bases, with 10 bases in between. This entry is derived from a study of Graves' ophthalmopathy and Graves' hyperthyroidism (dated by TCRdb to 2016 to 2019). About the investigation overall: Peripheral blood was collected before any treatment was given, at the time of initial diagnosis. In more than five hyperthyroidism patients, T-cell repertoires of thyroid tissue and blood were compared. The 75 to 100 discovery patients were randomly divided into training and test sets at a 7:3 ratio. To explore V-J signatures that separate ophthalmopathy from hyperthyroidism, a discovery set of around 97 patients was enrolled, consisting of 43 with ophthalmopathy and approximately 57 with stable hyperthyroidism. An independent validation cohort was composed of some 18 hyperthyroidism patients and 17 patients who later progressed from hyperthyroidism to ophthalmopathy. To tell Graves' ophthalmopathy apart from Graves' hyperthyroidism, and to predict which patients would progress to ophthalmopathy, the study relied on TCR beta repertoire signatures. Following sampling, methimazole starting at 30 mg daily was administered to hyperthyroidism patients, and high-dose intravenous methylprednisolone was administered to ophthalmopathy patients. In total, 135 blood samples were TCR-sequenced: approximately 42 ophthalmopathy, about 75 hyperthyroidism and about 17 hyperthyroidism-to-ophthalmopathy patients.

The investigation overall reported the following: Among expanded thyroid clonotypes with frequency above 0.001, most also showed up in blood, which suggests that blood repertoires may reflect the thyroid immune response. The 13-signature model separated ophthalmopathy from stable hyperthyroidism with 85% to 90% sensitivity and just under 84% specificity in cross-validation, and 80%/75% in the test set. No statistical method was used to predetermine the sample size, and group allocation was not hidden from the investigators. In validation, the model predicted ophthalmopathy progression with over 60% sensitivity and 72.22% specificity; around twelve predicted patients were CT-confirmed with GO in a median of about 6.2 months.

Ophthalmopathy patients had moderately to severely active disease, Clinical Activity Score of at least 3, NOSPECS grade of at least 4, and disease duration under 3 months. Anyone with other autoimmune diseases, uncontrolled infections, pregnancy or lactation was excluded from the study. Clinical symptoms, serum thyroxine, TRAb, thyroid ultrasound and orbital computed tomography were used for diagnosis. Using Ficoll-Paque density gradient centrifugation, PBMCs were isolated from less than 13 ml of fresh peripheral blood. Total RNA was extracted using Trizol reagent, and RNA quality was checked on an Agilent 2100 Bioanalyzer. For repertoire sequencing, the TCR beta CDR3 regions were amplified from RNA transcripts. HTBI primers and the Qiagen OneStep RT-PCR kit were used in a first-round RT-PCR, which was followed by a second-round multiplex PCR, size selection and purification. Libraries were sequenced on an Illumina HiSeq2000 using paired-end 100 bp reads. On the authors' methods: SOAPnuke was used for read processing, and reads with adapters, uncalled bases, a mean Phred below 15, or no exact constant-primer or identifier match were discarded. COPE v1.2.5 was used to merge high-quality paired reads. Unique nucleotide sequences were defined as clonotypes and aligned to IMGT TRB V, D and J references using MiTCR v1.1. The analysis was limited to V-J combinations with a frequency above 0.0001, which together covered 99.2% of repertoires. For each V-J combination, a TCR clonal expansion and chaos score was defined as the ratio of F50 clonal expansion to chaos observed in the TCRdist matrix. Features were reduced by Welch's t-statistics and random forest to over 10 V-J combinations, which fed a naive Bayes classifier. The Morisita-Horn index was used to measure how similar the thyroid and blood repertoires were. Using fastp trimming at Q25 and MiXCR clonotype assembly, TCRdb reanalyzed the public sequencing data and kept in-frame beta chains. Duplicate CDR3 protein sequences are folded into a single record with the most common DNA and genes. TCRdb assigned the V and J calls; the authors' analysis was not used. The sample contains roughly 160,000 distinct CDR3 sequences, 37% of them found a single time. Around 5.8% of the sample is held by the ten biggest clonotypes.

The specimen sequenced was peripheral blood. The sequence came from a woman between 40 and 50 years old with Graves' ophthalmopathy. Donor details come from another sample of the same person, matched by shared clones. The rearrangement joined TRBV4-2 to TRBJ1-5, with the identity of the D gene unclear. The CDR3 amino acid sequence is: CASSQDRVENQPQHF. The sequenced DNA is TGTGCCAGCAGCCAAGACCGAGTAGAGAATCAGCCCCAGCATTTT.